In its sample, the clone carrying this T cell receptor (beta chain) was seen many times. This sample was included in a study of response to subunit inactivated influenza vaccine. TCRdb re-called the RT-PCR reads with MiXCR, one entry per CDR3 protein. The table includes roughly 540,000 distinct CDR3 sequences, under 30% detected once. Germline V gene lookup returns CDR1 MGHRA and CDR2 YSYEKL. The V end was cut by 4 bases, the J end by 6 bases, with 15 bases between. CDR3 length: 14 residues. These data also featured in a second study, about T cells expressing NK-cell markers. That source adds: The cDNA for TCR beta came from 5'RACE template switching with UMIs.

The gene calls are TRBV4-1 and TRBJ1-1; no clear D gene. The clonotype comes from a man in his forties or fifties who received an inactivated influenza vaccine. The sample here was CD4+ T cells sorted from PBMCs, taken about 11 days after vaccination. DNA for the CDR3: TGCGCCAGCAGCCGCGGTACCCCCGGGTCTGAAGCTTTCTTT. The encoded protein is CASSRGTPGSEAFF.